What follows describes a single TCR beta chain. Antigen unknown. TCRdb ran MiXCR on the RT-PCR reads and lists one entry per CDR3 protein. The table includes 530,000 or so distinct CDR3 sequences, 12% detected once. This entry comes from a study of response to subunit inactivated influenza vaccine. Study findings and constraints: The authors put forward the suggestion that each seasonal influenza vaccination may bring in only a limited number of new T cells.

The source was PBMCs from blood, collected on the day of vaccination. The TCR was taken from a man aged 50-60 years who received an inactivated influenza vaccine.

CDR3 loop: CSAPRTGLNTEAFF. CDR3 nucleotides: TGCAGTGCTCCCCGGACAGGTTTGAACACTGAAGCTTTCTTT. V gene TRBV20-1 combines with J gene TRBJ1-1; 7 positions match TRBD1. After removal of 5 bases from V and 0 bases from J, the junction contained 6 bases not matched to a gene. This CDR3 comprises 14 residues. Germline-derived CDR1 and CDR2 are DFQATT and SNEGSKA (reference sequence).